This T cell receptor (beta chain) was sequenced during a study of cytomegalovirus exposure and HLA in healthy donors. V was clipped by 8 bases and J by 6 bases, with 8 bases between them. The germline gives CDR1 SSHAT, CDR2 FNYEAQ (reference sequence). The length of the CDR3 is 11 residues. Primers included in the PCR were 60 Vbeta and 13 Jbeta primers. Profiled with immunoSEQ multiplex PCR; TCRdb holds only in-frame clones, not every one. Of about 67,000 clones in the sample, over 75% were seen once. The specimen was PBMCs. The chain joins TRBV7-7 to TRBJ2-1; a weak D match, TRBD2 (5 bases). The receptor was isolated from a woman in her twenties or thirties in good health and CMV-seropositive. The CDR3: CASGSPNEQFF. The DNA for the CDR3 is TGTGCCAGCGGGAGTCCCAATGAGCAGTTCTTC.